These T cell receptor beta chains were read from a single sample in a study of long-term antiretroviral therapy in people with HIV. Clones were sequenced by immunoSEQ multiplex PCR, and TCRdb holds only the in-frame ones, with some missing. Altogether 30,000 to 40,000 clones are present, approximately 85% being singletons, with the ten largest covering roughly a tenth. Specimen: unsorted PBMCs, collected 2.2 years after starting antiretroviral therapy. Every receptor here comes from a man aged 18-30 years with HIV. CDR3s include the opening cysteine and the closing phenylalanine or tryptophan. Each record gives: D gene, V gene, J gene, clone size, CDR3 protein, CDR3 DNA. A D gene is named only where the DNA matches it firmly. Expanded clones get a size class; other rows say once, few or many, or leave the size out.

D: -
V: TRBV27
J: TRBJ1-5
size: -
CDR3: CASSYSAYQPQHF
DNA: TGTGCCAGCAGTTACAGCGCGTATCAGCCCCAGCATTTT

D: TRBD1
V: TRBV27
J: TRBJ1-6
size: -
CDR3: CASSDRAAIGSPLHF
DNA: TGTGCCAGCAGTGACAGGGCAGCGATTGGTTCACCCCTCCACTTT

D: -
V: TRBV28
J: TRBJ2-7
size: once
CDR3: CASTNSRDEQYF
DNA: TGTGCCAGCACAAACTCAAGGGATGAGCAGTACTTC

D: -
V: TRBV4-3
J: TRBJ2-7
size: -
CDR3: CASSQGAGVPYEQYF
DNA: TGCGCCAGCAGCCAAGGGGCAGGGGTCCCCTACGAGCAGTACTTC

D: -
V: TRBV18
J: TRBJ1-6
size: -
CDR3: CASSQANQGRYNSPLHF
DNA: TGTGCCAGCTCACAAGCGAATCAGGGGCGTTATAATTCACCCCTCCACTTT

D: -
V: TRBV18
J: TRBJ1-5
size: -
CDR3: CASSPNFNQPQHF
DNA: TGTGCCAGCTCACCAAATTTCAATCAGCCCCAGCATTTT

D: -
V: TRBV9
J: TRBJ1-2
size: few
CDR3: CASSVAVGGRGTANYGYTF
DNA: TGTGCCAGCAGCGTAGCTGTCGGGGGGCGCGGGACTGCTAACTATGGCTACACCTTC

D: -
V: TRBV9
J: TRBJ1-5
size: -
CDR3: CASSVGQGTGDQPQHF
DNA: TGTGCCAGCAGCGTAGGTCAGGGGACGGGCGATCAGCCCCAGCATTTT

D: -
V: TRBV2
J: TRBJ1-5
size: -
CDR3: CASSESVTGSNQPQHF
DNA: TGTGCCAGCAGTGAATCGGTTACAGGGTCCAATCAGCCCCAGCATTTT

D: TRBD1
V: TRBV7-9
J: TRBJ1-4
size: -
CDR3: CASSQPTGTGDEKLFF
DNA: TGTGCCAGCAGCCAACCAACCGGGACAGGGGACGAAAAACTGTTTTTT

D: -
V: TRBV6-5
J: TRBJ2-6
size: -
CDR3: CASRSPFGANVLTF
DNA: TGTGCCAGCAGGTCCCCATTTGGGGCCAACGTCCTGACTTTC

D: -
V: TRBV10-2
J: TRBJ2-1
size: -
CDR3: CASRVGSPTLYNEQFF
DNA: TGCGCCAGCAGGGTTGGGAGCCCCACTTTATACAATGAGCAGTTCTTC

D: -
V: TRBV6-6
J: TRBJ1-2
size: -
CDR3: CASTPTENYGYTF
DNA: TGTGCCAGCACTCCGACAGAGAACTATGGCTACACCTTC

D: -
V: TRBV7-2
J: TRBJ2-3
size: once
CDR3: CASSLVVSQDTQYF
DNA: TGTGCCAGCAGCTTAGTGGTTTCTCAGGATACGCAGTATTTT

D: -
V: TRBV4-1
J: TRBJ2-3
size: -
CDR3: CASSQANSDTQYF
DNA: TGCGCCAGCAGCCAAGCTAATTCCGATACGCAGTATTTT

D: -
V: TRBV5-1
J: TRBJ2-3
size: -
CDR3: CASSLASSGEAQYF
DNA: TGCGCCAGCAGCTTGGCCTCGTCGGGGGAAGCGCAGTATTTT

D: TRBD2
V: TRBV28
J: TRBJ2-7
size: -
CDR3: CASSARLANYEQYF
DNA: TGTGCCAGCAGTGCTAGACTAGCTAACTACGAGCAGTACTTC

D: -
V: TRBV5-4
J: TRBJ1-6
size: -
CDR3: CASSPDIGNSPLHF
DNA: TGTGCCAGCAGCCCGGACATAGGGAATTCACCCCTCCACTTT

D: -
V: TRBV6-8
J: TRBJ2-7
size: -
CDR3: CASNPSGYEQYF
DNA: TGTGCCAGCAATCCGTCGGGATACGAGCAGTACTTC

D: TRBD1
V: TRBV10-3
J: TRBJ1-2
size: -
CDR3: CAISVGQGARGYTF
DNA: TGTGCCATCAGTGTGGGACAGGGGGCTAGAGGCTACACCTTC

D: -
V: TRBV27
J: TRBJ2-7
size: -
CDR3: CASSSSSRLTYEQYF
DNA: TGTGCCAGCAGTTCCTCTAGCCGCCTTACCTACGAGCAGTACTTC

D: TRBD1
V: TRBV5-1
J: TRBJ1-2
size: -
CDR3: CASRPPPGQGPQGYGYTF
DNA: TGCGCCAGCAGACCCCCTCCGGGACAGGGGCCTCAGGGGTATGGCTACACCTTC

D: -
V: TRBV2
J: TRBJ2-7
size: -
CDR3: CASSDSEALANQHEQYF
DNA: TGTGCCAGCAGTGACTCAGAGGCTCTAGCGAATCAGCACGAGCAGTACTTC

D: TRBD1
V: TRBV5-4
J: TRBJ2-7
size: -
CDR3: CASSRKTGTYEQYF
DNA: TGTGCCAGCAGCCGGAAGACAGGGACCTACGAGCAGTACTTC

D: -
V: TRBV30
J: TRBJ2-7
size: -
CDR3: CARSFQGSEQYF
DNA: TGTGCCCGCTCGTTCCAGGGCTCCGAGCAGTACTTC

D: TRBD2
V: TRBV18
J: TRBJ2-7
size: -
CDR3: CASSPGLAGASYEQYF
DNA: TGTGCCAGCTCACCAGGACTAGCGGGGGCCTCCTACGAGCAGTACTTC

D: TRBD1
V: TRBV10-3
J: TRBJ1-1
size: -
CDR3: CAITGTGGRSNTEAFF
DNA: TGTGCCATCACCGGGACAGGGGGCCGGAGTAACACTGAAGCTTTCTTT

D: TRBD1
V: TRBV19
J: TRBJ1-4
size: once
CDR3: CASSIGEGQLGEKLFF
DNA: TGTGCCAGTAGTATAGGAGAGGGACAGTTGGGTGAAAAACTGTTTTTT

D: TRBD2
V: TRBV9
J: TRBJ2-3
size: -
CDR3: CATNSGSPTDTQYF
DNA: TGTGCCACAAATAGCGGGTCCCCCACAGATACGCAGTATTTT

D: TRBD2
V: TRBV7-9
J: TRBJ2-3
size: -
CDR3: CASSPSGFTDTQYF
DNA: TGTGCCAGCAGCCCTAGCGGATTCACAGATACGCAGTATTTT

D: -
V: TRBV9
J: TRBJ1-2
size: few
CDR3: CASSPHIGDGYTF
DNA: TGTGCCAGCAGCCCCCACATTGGGGATGGCTACACCTTC

D: -
V: TRBV25-1
J: TRBJ2-2
size: -
CDR3: CASMEDGELFF
DNA: TGTGCCAGCATGGAGGACGGGGAGCTGTTTTTT

D: TRBD1
V: TRBV6-1
J: TRBJ1-5
size: -
CDR3: CASSPGQGYQPQHF
DNA: TGTGCCAGCAGCCCGGGACAGGGTTATCAGCCCCAGCATTTT

D: TRBD2
V: TRBV5-6
J: TRBJ2-2
size: -
CDR3: CASSFLAGGNTGELFF
DNA: TGTGCCAGCAGCTTTCTAGCGGGGGGGAACACCGGGGAGCTGTTTTTT

D: TRBD1
V: TRBV29-1
J: TRBJ2-2
size: once
CDR3: CSVEDRDRVTGELFF
DNA: TGCAGCGTTGAAGATCGGGACAGGGTGACCGGGGAGCTGTTTTTT

D: TRBD2
V: TRBV18
J: TRBJ2-1
size: -
CDR3: CASSPIPLAGGVLSSYNEQFF
DNA: TGTGCCAGCTCACCAATCCCCCTAGCGGGAGGCGTCCTAAGCTCCTACAATGAGCAGTTCTTC

D: -
V: TRBV29-1
J: TRBJ2-5
size: -
CDR3: CSVEDDRLETQYF
DNA: TGCAGCGTTGAAGACGACAGGCTGGAGACCCAGTACTTC